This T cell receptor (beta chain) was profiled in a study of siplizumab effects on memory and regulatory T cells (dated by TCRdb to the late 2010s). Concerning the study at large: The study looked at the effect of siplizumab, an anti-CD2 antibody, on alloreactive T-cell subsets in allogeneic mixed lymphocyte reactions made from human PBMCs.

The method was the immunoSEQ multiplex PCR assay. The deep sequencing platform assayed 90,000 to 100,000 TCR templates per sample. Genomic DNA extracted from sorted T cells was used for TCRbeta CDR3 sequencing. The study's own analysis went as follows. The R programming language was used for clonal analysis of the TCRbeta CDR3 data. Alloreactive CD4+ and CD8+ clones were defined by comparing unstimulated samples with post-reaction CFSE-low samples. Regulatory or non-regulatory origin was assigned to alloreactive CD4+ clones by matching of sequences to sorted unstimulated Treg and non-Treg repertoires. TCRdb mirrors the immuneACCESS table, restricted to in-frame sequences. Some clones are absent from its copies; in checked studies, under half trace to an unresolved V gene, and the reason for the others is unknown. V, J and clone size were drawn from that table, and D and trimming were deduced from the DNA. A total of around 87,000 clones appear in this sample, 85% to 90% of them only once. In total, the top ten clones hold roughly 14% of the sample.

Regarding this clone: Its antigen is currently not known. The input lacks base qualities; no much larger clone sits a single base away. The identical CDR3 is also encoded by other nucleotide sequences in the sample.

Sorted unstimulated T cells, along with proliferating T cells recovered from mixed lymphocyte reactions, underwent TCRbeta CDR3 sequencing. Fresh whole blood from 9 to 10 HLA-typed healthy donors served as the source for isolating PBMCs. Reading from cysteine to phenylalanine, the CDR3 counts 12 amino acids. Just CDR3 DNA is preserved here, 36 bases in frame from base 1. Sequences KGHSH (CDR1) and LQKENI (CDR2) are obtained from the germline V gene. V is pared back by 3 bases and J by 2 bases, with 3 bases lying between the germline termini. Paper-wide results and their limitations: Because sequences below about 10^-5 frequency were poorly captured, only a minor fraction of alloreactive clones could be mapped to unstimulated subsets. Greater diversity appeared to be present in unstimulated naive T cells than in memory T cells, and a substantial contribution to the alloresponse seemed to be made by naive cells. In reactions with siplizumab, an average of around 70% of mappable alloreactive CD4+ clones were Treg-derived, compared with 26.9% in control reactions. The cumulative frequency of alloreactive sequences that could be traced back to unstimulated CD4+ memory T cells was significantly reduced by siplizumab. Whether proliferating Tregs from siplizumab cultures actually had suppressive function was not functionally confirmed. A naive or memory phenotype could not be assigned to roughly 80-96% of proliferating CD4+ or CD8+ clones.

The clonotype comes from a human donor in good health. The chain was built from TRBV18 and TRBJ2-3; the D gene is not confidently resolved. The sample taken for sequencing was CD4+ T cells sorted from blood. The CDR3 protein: CASSPNTDTQYF. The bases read TGTGCCAGCTCACCTAACACAGATACGCAGTATTTT.